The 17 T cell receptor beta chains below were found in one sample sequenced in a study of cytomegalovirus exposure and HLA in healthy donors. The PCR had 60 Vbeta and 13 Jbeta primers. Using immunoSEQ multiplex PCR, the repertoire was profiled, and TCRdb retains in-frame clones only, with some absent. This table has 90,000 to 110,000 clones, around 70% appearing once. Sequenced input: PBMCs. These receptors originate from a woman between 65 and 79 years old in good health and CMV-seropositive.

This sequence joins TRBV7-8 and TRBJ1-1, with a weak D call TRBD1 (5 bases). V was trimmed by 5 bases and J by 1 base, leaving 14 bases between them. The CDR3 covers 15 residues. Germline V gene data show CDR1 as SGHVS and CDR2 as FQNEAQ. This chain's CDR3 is CASSRRDFRNTEAFF. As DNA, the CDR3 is TGTGCCAGCAGCCGCAGGGACTTCCGGAACACTGAAGCTTTCTTT.

Here the CDR3 reads CASSGTGGTDTQYF. DNA for the CDR3: TGTGCCAGCAGTGGGACAGGAGGCACAGATACGCAGTATTTT. This chain joins TRBV6-1 and TRBJ2-3; 7 nucleotides align to TRBD1. This CDR3 has 14 residues. Trimming removed 4 bases from V and 1 base from J; junction bases left unmatched: 2. The germline gives CDR1 MNHNS, CDR2 SASEGT.

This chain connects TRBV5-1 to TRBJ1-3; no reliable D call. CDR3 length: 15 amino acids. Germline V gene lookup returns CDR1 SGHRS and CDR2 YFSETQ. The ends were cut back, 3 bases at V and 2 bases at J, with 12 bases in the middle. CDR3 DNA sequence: TGCGCCAGCAGCTCCACGGAGCCACCTGGAAACACCATATATTTT. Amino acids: CASSSTEPPGNTIYF.

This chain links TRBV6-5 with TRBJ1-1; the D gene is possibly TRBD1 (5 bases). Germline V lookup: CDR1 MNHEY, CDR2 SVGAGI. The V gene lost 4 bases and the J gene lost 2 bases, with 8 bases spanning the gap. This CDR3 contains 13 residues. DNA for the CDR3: TGTGCCAGCAGTTTGGGGGGTAACACTGAAGCTTTCTTT. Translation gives CASSLGGNTEAFF.

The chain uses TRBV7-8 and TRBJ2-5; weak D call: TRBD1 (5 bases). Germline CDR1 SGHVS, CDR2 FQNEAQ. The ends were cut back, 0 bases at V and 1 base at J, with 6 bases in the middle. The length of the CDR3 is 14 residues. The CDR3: CASSLAQVQETQYF. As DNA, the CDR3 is TGTGCCAGCAGCTTAGCACAGGTCCAAGAGACCCAGTACTTC.

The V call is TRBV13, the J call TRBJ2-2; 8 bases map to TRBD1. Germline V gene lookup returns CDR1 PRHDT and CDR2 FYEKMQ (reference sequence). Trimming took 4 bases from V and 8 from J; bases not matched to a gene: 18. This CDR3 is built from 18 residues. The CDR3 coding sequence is TGTGCCAGCAGCTCTATGACAGGGGCTCTAAACGGCCAAGGGGAGCTGTTTTTT. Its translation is CASSSMTGALNGQGELFF.

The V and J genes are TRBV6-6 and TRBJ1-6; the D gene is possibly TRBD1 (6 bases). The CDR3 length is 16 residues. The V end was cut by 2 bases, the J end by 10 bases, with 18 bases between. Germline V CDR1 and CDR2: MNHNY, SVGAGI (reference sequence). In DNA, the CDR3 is TGTGCCAGCAGTTACGTGGTCAGCAGGGGTGGGTCACCCCTCCACTTT. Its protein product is CASSYVVSRGGSPLHF.

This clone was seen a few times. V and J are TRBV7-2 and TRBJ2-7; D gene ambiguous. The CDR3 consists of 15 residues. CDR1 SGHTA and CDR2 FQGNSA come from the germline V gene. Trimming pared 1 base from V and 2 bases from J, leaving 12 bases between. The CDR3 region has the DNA TGTGCCAGCAGCTTAGGTACCTACTCCACCTACGAGCAGTACTTC. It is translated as CASSLGTYSTYEQYF. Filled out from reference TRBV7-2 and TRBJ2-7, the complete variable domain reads GAGVSQSPSNKVTEKGKDVELRCDPISGHTALYWYRQSLGQGLEFLIYFQGNSAPDKSGLPSDRFSAERTGGSVSTLTIQRTQQEDSAVYLCASSLGTYSTYEQYFGPGTRLTVT.

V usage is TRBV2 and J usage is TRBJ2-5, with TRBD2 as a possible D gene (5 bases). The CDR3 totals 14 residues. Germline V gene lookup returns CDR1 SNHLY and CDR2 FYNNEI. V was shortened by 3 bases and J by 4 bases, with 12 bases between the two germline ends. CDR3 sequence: CASSESHAGETQYF. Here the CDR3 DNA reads TGTGCCAGCAGTGAGTCCCATGCGGGAGAGACCCAGTACTTC.

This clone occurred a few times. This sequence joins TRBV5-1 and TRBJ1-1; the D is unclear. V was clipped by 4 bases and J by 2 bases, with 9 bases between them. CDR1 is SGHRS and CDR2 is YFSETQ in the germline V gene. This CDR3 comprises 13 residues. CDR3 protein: CASSPVVNTEAFF. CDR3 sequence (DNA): TGCGCCAGCAGCCCCGTAGTCAACACTGAAGCTTTCTTT.

The DNA of the CDR3 is TGTGCCAGTAGTGTGCCCGGGACAGTGAACACCGGGGAGCTGTTTTTT. Amino acid sequence: CASSVPGTVNTGELFF. V gene TRBV19 combines with J gene TRBJ2-2; 7 positions match TRBD1. CDR1 is LNHDA, CDR2 SQIVND, per germline (reference sequence). Trimming at V came to 5 bases and at J to 1 base, leaving 7 bases not matched to a gene. The CDR3 runs to 16 residues. Full variable domain (outside the CDR3, taken from reference TRBV19 and TRBJ2-2): DGGITQSPKYLFRKEGQNVTLSCEQNLNHDAMYWYRQDPGQGLRLIYYSQIVNDFQKGDIAEGYSVSREKKESFPLTVTSAQKNPTAFYLCASSVPGTVNTGELFFGEGSRLTVL.

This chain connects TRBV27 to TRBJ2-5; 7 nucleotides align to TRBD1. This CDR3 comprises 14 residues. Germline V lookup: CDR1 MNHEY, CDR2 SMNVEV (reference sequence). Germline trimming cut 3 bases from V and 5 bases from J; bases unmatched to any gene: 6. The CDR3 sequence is CASSFGARGETQYF. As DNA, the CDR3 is TGTGCCAGCAGTTTTGGGGCCAGGGGGGAGACCCAGTACTTC.

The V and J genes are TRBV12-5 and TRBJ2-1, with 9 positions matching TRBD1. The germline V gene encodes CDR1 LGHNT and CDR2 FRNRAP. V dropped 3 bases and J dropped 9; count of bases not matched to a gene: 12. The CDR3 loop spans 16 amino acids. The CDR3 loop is CASGFPRDREGGEQFF. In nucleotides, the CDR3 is TGTGCTAGTGGTTTCCCCCGGGACAGGGAGGGTGGTGAGCAGTTCTTC.

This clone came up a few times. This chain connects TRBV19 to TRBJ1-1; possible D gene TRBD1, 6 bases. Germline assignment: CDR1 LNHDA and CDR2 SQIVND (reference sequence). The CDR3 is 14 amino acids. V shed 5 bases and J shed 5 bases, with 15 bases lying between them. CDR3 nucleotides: TGTGCCAGTAGTTGGGGAACAGGGAAGACTGAAGCTTTCTTT. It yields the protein CASSWGTGKTEAFF.

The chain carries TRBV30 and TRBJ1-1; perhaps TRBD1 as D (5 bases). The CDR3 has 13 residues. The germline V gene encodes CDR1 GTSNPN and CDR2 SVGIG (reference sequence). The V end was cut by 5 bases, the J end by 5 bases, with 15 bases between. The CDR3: CAWAGGGITEAFF. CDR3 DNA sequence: TGTGCCTGGGCCGGCGGGGGAATTACTGAAGCTTTCTTT. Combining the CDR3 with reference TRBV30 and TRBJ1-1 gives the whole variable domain SQTIHQWPATLVQPVGSPLSLECTVEGTSNPNLYWYRQAAGRGLQLLFYSVGIGQISSEVPQNLSASRPQDRQFILSSKKLLLSDSGFYLCAWAGGGITEAFFGQGTRLTVV.

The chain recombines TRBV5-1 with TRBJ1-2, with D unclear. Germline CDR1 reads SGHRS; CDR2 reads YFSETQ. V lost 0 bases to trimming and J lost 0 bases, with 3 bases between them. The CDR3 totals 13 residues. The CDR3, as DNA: TGCGCCAGCAGCTTGGCTCCTAACTATGGCTACACCTTC. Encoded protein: CASSLAPNYGYTF.

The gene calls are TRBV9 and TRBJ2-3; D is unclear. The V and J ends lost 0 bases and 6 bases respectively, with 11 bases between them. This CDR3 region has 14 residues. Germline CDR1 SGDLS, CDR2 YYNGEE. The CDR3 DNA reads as TGTGCCAGCAGCGTAGGGGCCATTCAGGATACGCAGTATTTT. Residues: CASSVGAIQDTQYF.